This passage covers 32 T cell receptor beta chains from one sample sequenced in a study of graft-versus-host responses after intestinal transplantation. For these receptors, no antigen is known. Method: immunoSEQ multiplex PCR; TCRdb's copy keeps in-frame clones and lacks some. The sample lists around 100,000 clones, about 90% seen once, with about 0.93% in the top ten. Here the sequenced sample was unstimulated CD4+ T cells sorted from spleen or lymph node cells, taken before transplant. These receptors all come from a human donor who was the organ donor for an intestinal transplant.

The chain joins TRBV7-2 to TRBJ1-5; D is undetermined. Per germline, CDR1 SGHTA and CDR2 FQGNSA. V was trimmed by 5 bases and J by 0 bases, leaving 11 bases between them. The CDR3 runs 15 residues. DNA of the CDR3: TGTGCCAGCAGCCCCAGCGGGAATAGCAATCAGCCCCAGCATTTT. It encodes CASSPSGNSNQPQHF.

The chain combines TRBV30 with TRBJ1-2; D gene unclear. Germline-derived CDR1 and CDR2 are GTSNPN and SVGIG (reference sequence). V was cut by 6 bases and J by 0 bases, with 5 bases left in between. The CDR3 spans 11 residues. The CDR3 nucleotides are TGTGCCTGCCCAGCTAACTATGGCTACACCTTC. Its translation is CACPANYGYTF.

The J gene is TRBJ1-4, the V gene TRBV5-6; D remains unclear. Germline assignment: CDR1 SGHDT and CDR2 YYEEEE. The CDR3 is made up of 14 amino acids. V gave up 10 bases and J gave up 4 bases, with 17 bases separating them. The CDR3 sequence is CARRLAGLNEKLFF. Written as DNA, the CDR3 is TGTGCCCGACGACTAGCCGGTCTTAATGAAAAACTGTTTTTT.

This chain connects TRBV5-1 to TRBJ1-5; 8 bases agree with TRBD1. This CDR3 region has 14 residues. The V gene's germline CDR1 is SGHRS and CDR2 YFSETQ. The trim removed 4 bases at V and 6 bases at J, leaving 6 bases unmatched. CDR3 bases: TGCGCCAGCAGCAGGACAGGGAAGGGTCAGCCCCAGCATTTT. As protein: CASSRTGKGQPQHF. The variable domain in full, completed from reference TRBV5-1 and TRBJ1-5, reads KAGVTQTPRYLIKTRGQQVTLSCSPISGHRSVSWYQQTPGQGLQFLFEYFSETQRNKGNFPGRFSGRQFSNSRSEMNVSTLELGDSALYLCASSRTGKGQPQHFGDGTRLSIL.

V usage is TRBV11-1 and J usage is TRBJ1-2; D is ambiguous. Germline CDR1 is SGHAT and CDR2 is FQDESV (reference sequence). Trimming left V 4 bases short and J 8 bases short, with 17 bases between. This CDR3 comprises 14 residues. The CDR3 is CASSSIGVGFGYTF. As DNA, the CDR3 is TGTGCCAGCAGCTCAATCGGGGTCGGTTTCGGCTACACCTTC. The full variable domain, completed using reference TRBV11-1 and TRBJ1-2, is EAEVAQSPRYKITEKSQAVAFWCDPISGHATLYWYRQILGQGPELLVQFQDESVVDDSQLPKDRFSAERLKGVDSTLKIQPAELGDSAMYLCASSSIGVGFGYTFGSGTRLTVV.

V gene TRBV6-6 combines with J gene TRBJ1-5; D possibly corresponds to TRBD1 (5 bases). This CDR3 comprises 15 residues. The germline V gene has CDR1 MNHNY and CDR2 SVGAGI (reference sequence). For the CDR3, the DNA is TGTGCGCACGCTACTTCGTGGGGGAGAAATCAGCCCCAGCATTTT. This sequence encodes CAHATSWGRNQPQHF.

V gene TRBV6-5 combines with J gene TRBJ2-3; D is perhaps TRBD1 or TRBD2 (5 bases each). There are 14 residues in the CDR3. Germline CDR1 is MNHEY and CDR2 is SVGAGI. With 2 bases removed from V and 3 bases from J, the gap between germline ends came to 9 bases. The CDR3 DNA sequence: TGTGCCAGCAGTTACGGGACGAAAACAGATACGCAGTATTTT. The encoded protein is CASSYGTKTDTQYF.

This CDR3 reads CASSPDPSSYNEQFF. As DNA, the CDR3 is TGCGCCAGCAGCCCCGATCCTAGCTCCTACAATGAGCAGTTCTTC. V is TRBV5-1 and J is TRBJ2-1; no clear D. The CDR3 is 15 amino acids. The germline V and J ends were trimmed by 4 bases and 0 bases, with 11 bases remaining between them. Germline V gene sequence: CDR1 SGHRS, CDR2 YFSETQ.

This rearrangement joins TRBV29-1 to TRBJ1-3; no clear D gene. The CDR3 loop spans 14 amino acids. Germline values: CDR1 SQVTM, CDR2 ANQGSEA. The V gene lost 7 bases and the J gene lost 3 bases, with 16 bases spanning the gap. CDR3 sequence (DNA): TGCAGCGCCCTAAAACCAGGAGGTGGAAACACCATATATTTT. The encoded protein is CSALKPGGGNTIYF.

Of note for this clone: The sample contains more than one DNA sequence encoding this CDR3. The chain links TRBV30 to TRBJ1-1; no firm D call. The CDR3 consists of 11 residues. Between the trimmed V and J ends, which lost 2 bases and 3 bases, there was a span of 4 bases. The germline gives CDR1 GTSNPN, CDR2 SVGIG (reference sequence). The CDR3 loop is CAWSPYTEAFF. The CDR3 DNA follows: TGTGCCTGGAGTCCCTACACTGAAGCTTTCTTT.

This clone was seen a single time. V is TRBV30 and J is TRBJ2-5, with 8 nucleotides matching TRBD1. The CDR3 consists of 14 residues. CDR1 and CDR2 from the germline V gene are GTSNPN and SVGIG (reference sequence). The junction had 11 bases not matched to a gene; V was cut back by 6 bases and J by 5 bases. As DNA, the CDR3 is TGTGCCTGTCTTTCCACGGACAGGGAGGAGACCCAGTACTTC. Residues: CACLSTDREETQYF.

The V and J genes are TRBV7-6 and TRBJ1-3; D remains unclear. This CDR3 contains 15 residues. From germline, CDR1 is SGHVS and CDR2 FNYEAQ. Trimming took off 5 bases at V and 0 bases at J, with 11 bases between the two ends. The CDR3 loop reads CASSAQASSGNTIYF. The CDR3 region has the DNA TGTGCCAGCAGCGCGCAGGCTAGCTCTGGAAACACCATATATTTT.

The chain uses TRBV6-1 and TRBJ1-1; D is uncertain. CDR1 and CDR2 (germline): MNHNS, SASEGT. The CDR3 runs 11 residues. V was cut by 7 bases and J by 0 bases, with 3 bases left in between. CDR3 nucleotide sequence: TGTGCCAGCACCATGAACACTGAAGCTTTCTTT. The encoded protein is CASTMNTEAFF.

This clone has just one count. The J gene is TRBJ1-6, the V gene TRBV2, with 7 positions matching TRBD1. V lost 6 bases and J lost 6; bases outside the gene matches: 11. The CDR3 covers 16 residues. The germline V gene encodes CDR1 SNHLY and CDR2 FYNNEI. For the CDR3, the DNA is TGTGCCAGCAGGGGGAAACCGGGACAGCTTAATTCACCCCTCCACTTT. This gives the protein CASRGKPGQLNSPLHF.

In nucleotides, the CDR3 is TGTGCCAGCACAGTACGGAGGGTGCGAGGTGAAAAACTGTTTTTT. Protein sequence: CASTVRRVRGEKLFF. The chain is built from TRBV2 and TRBJ1-4, with D uncertain. Germline V gene lookup returns CDR1 SNHLY and CDR2 FYNNEI. This CDR3 spans 15 amino acids. V was trimmed by 7 bases and J by 7 bases, leaving 19 bases between them.

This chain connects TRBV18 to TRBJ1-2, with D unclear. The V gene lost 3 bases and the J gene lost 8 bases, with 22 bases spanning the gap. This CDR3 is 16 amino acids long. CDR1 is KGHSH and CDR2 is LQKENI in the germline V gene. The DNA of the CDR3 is TGTGCCAGCTCACCCGATGATAGGACGAAGTCGGAAGGCTACACCTTC. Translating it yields CASSPDDRTKSEGYTF.

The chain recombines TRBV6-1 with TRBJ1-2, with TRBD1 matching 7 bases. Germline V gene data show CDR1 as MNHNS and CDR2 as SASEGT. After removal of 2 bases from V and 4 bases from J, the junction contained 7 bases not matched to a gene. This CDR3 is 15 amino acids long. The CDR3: CASSERGDSPYGYTF. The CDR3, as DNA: TGTGCCAGCAGTGAAAGGGGGGACAGTCCCTATGGCTACACCTTC.

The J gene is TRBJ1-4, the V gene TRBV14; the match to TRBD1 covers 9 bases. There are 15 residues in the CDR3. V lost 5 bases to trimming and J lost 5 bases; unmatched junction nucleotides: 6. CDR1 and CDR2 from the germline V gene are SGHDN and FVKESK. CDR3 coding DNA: TGTGCCAGCAGCTCGTGGACAGGGGTGAATGAAAAACTGTTTTTT. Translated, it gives CASSSWTGVNEKLFF.

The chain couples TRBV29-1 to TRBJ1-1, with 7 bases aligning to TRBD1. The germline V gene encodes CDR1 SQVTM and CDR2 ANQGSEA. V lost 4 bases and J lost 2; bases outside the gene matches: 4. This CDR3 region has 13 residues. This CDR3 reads CSVVRQGNTEAFF. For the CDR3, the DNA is TGCAGCGTTGTTCGACAGGGAAACACTGAAGCTTTCTTT.

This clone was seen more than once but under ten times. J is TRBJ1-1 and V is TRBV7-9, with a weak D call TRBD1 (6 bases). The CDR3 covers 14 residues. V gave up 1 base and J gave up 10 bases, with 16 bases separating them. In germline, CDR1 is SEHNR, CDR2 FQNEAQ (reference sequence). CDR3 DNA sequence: TGTGCCAGCAGCTTAGGGACAGCTACCCCTGGAGCTTTCTTT. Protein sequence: CASSLGTATPGAFF.

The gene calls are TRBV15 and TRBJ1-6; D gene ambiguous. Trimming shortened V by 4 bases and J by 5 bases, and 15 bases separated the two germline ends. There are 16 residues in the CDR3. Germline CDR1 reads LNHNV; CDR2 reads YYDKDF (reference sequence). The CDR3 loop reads CATSTIHGNHNSPLHF. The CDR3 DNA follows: TGTGCCACCAGCACGATCCACGGGAACCATAATTCACCCCTCCACTTT.

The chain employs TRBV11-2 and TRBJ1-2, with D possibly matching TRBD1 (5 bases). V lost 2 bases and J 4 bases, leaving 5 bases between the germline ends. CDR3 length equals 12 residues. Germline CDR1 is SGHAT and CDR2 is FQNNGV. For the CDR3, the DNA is TGTGCCAGCAGCTTACAGGGCTATGGCTACACCTTC. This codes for CASSLQGYGYTF.

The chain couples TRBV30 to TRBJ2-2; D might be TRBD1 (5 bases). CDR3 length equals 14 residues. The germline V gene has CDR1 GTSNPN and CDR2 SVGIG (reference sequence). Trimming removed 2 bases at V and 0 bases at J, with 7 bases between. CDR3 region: CAWSRTPNTGELFF. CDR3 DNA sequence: TGTGCCTGGAGTCGGACACCGAACACCGGGGAGCTGTTTTTT.

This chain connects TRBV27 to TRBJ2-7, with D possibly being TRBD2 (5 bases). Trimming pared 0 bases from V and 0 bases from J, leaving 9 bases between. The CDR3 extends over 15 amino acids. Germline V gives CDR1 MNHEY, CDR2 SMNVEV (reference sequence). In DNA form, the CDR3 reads TGTGCCAGCAGTTTATCAGGACTTAGCTCCTACGAGCAGTACTTC. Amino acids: CASSLSGLSSYEQYF.

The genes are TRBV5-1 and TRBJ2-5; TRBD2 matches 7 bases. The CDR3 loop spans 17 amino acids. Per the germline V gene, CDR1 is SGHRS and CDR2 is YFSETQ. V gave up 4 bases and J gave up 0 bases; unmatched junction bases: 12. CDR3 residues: CASSPRAGGSNQETQYF. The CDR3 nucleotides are TGCGCCAGCAGCCCGCGTGCGGGCGGGAGTAACCAAGAGACCCAGTACTTC. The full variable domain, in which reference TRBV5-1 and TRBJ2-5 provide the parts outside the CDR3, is KAGVTQTPRYLIKTRGQQVTLSCSPISGHRSVSWYQQTPGQGLQFLFEYFSETQRNKGNFPGRFSGRQFSNSRSEMNVSTLELGDSALYLCASSPRAGGSNQETQYFGPGTRLLVL.

The CDR3 is CASSRRGDYNSPLHF. Written as DNA, the CDR3 is TGTGCCAGCAGCAGAAGGGGAGATTATAATTCACCCCTCCACTTT. The chain combines TRBV9 with TRBJ1-6; the D gene is possibly TRBD1 (5 bases). CDR3 size: 15 residues. The ends were cut back, 4 bases at V and 4 bases at J, with 12 bases in the middle. Germline V gene lookup returns CDR1 SGDLS and CDR2 YYNGEE.

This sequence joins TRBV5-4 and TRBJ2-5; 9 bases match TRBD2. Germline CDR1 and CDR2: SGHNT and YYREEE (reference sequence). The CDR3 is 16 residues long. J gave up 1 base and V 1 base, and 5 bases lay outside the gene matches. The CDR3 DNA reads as TGTGCCAGCAGCTTGTTCCAGCGGGGGGCCCAAGAGACCCAGTACTTC. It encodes CASSLFQRGAQETQYF.

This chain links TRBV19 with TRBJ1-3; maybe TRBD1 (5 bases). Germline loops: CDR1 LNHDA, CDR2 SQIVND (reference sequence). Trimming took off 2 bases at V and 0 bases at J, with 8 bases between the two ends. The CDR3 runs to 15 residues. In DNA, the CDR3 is TGTGCCAGTAGTATACGACAGCTCTCTGGAAACACCATATATTTT. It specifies CASSIRQLSGNTIYF.

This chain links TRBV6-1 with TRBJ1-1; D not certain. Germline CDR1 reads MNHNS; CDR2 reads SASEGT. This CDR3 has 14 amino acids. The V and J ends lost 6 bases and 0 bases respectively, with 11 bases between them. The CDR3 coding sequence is TGTGCCAGCAGAAATTCTTATCTGAACACTGAAGCTTTCTTT. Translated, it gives CASRNSYLNTEAFF.

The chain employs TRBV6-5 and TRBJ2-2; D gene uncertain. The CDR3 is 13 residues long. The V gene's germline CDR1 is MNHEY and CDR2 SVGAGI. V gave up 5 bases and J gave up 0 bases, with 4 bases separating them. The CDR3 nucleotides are TGTGCCAGCAGTGAGGCGAACACCGGGGAGCTGTTTTTT. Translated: CASSEANTGELFF.

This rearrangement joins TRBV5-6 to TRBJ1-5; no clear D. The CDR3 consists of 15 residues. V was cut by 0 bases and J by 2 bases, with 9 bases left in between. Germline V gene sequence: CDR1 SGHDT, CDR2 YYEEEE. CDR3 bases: TGTGCCAGCAGCTTGGGGGGTTGGGGCAATCAGCCCCAGCATTTT. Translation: CASSLGGWGNQPQHF.

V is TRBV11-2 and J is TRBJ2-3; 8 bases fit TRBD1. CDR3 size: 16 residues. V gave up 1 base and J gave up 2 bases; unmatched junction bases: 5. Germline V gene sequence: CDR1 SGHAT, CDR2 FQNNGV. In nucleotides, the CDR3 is TGTGCCAGCAGCTTAGGGGACAGGAGTCACACAGATACGCAGTATTTT. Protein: CASSLGDRSHTDTQYF.